The sequence of this T cell receptor (beta chain) was determined in a study of T cell repertoires in cytomegalovirus infection. In the study overall: Indications came from public TCR beta signatures; they pointed to CMV infection and to a matching HLA type. Points from the study as a whole: Accumulated public TCR beta family frequency recognized individuals carrying CMV together with the relevant HLA. Across the ex vivo response, the dominant clonotypes were HLA-C-restricted CMV-specific TCR beta clonotypes.

MiXCR, applied by TCRdb to the reads, yields one record per CDR3 protein. The data contain approximately 500,000 distinct CDR3 sequences, 26% of them singletons. There are a few counts of this clonotype. What it recognizes is unknown. The CDR3 has 18 amino acids. After removal of 8 bases from V and 0 bases from J, the junction contained 13 bases not matched to a gene. Germline-derived CDR1 and CDR2 are MDHEN and SYDVKM. The TCR comes from a human donor in good health (CMV status not recorded). Some clones in this sample may be carry-over from other donors' samples. Sequenced sample: PBMCs. The chain couples TRBV28 to TRBJ2-1; 10 nucleotides match TRBD2. The CDR3: CASPARGTSALSYNEQFF. The CDR3 region has the DNA TGTGCCAGCCCTGCAAGGGGGACTAGCGCCCTCTCCTACAATGAGCAGTTCTTC.